One TCR beta chain is described in this entry. Its antigen is undetermined. Profiled with immunoSEQ multiplex PCR; TCRdb holds only in-frame clones, not every one. This sample has roughly 67,000 clones; more than 65% occur once, and the top ten carry around 1.6%. Germline V CDR1 and CDR2: SNHLY, FYNNEI. The V end was cut by 5 bases, the J end by 1 base, with 15 bases between. The CDR3 runs to 17 residues. These data belong to a study of OX40 agonist ivuxolimab in advanced cancers. Findings of the study overall: Antigen targets of the expanded peripheral T cells went undetermined.

Material: CD4+ or CD8+ T cells sorted from blood, obtained in a trial of the OX40 agonist ivuxolimab. This TCR derives from an adult with an advanced solid tumor such as melanoma, head and neck, liver or kidney cancer. The chain couples TRBV2 to TRBJ2-6, with D hard to call. The CDR3 DNA reads TGTGCCAGCAGTTCGTCCGGCCCCCAATCTGGGGCCAACGTCCTGACTTTC. Its protein is CASSSSGPQSGANVLTF.